Below are 17 T cell receptor beta chains sequenced from a single sample in a study of blood T cell repertoires in COVID-19. The protocol was immunoSEQ multiplex PCR, while the TCRdb copy is restricted to in-frame clones and leaves out a portion. The top ten hold approximately 12% of the sample, which has 100,000 to 150,000 clones, less than 90% seen once. Sequencing used peripheral blood. The receptors originated from a woman aged 30 to 39 who had recovered from COVID-19.

This clone is a singleton in its sample. The chain uses TRBV11-2 and TRBJ2-3, with 7 bases aligning to TRBD1. After removal of 6 bases from V and 0 bases from J, the junction contained 6 bases not matched to a gene. Germline V gene data show CDR1 as SGHAT and CDR2 as FQNNGV. The CDR3 is 15 residues long. The DNA of the CDR3 is TGTGCCAGCAGACAAAACAGGGGCAGCACAGATACGCAGTATTTT. Residues: CASRQNRGSTDTQYF.

The CDR3 bases are TGCAGCGTGTTCGGAGGGATCGAGTATGGCTACACCTTC. Translation: CSVFGGIEYGYTF. The rearrangement joins TRBV29-1 to TRBJ1-2, with D uncertain. CDR3 size: 13 residues. Germline loops: CDR1 SQVTM, CDR2 ANQGSEA. V was shortened by 6 bases and J by 5 bases, with 16 bases between the two germline ends.

This clone has a single count. The chain couples TRBV7-9 to TRBJ2-5; no reliable D call. Trimming removed 2 bases from V and 2 bases from J, with 18 bases in between. The CDR3 extends over 17 amino acids. The germline V gene encodes CDR1 SEHNR and CDR2 FQNEAQ (reference sequence). CDR3 in DNA: TGTGCCAGCAGCTTAATAGTTGGCAGCCTAGTACAAGAGACCCAGTACTTC. It encodes CASSLIVGSLVQETQYF.

The chain joins TRBV6-5 to TRBJ2-1, with D possibly being TRBD2 (5 bases). The germline gives CDR1 MNHEY, CDR2 SVGAGI. The CDR3 is 14 amino acids. Trimming removed 2 bases at V and 1 base at J, with 6 bases between. CDR3 residues: CASSYEGSYNEQFF. The CDR3 coding sequence is TGTGCCAGCAGTTACGAGGGATCCTACAATGAGCAGTTCTTC.

The V gene is TRBV7-2, the J gene TRBJ2-3; TRBD2 aligns across 8 bases. The CDR3 runs to 17 residues. With 2 bases clipped from V and 0 bases from J, the junction kept 7 bases outside the gene matches. Germline CDR1 reads SGHTA; CDR2 reads FQGNSA. The CDR3 DNA sequence: TGTGCCAGCAGCTTATTCCGGGGGGGCCTTAGCACAGATACGCAGTATTTT. Translating it yields CASSLFRGGLSTDTQYF.

The rearrangement uses TRBV27 and TRBJ1-2; D may be TRBD1 (6 bases). Trimming shortened V by 2 bases and J by 0 bases, and 10 bases separated the two germline ends. CDR3 length: 15 residues. The germline CDR1 and CDR2 sequences are MNHEY and SMNVEV (reference sequence). CDR3 nucleotides: TGTGCCAGCAGTTTAAACAGGGAAACTAACTATGGCTACACCTTC. The encoded protein is CASSLNRETNYGYTF.

This chain connects TRBV5-1 to TRBJ1-1; no clear D. This CDR3 has 13 amino acids. Trimming shortened V by 2 bases and J by 6 bases, and 11 bases separated the two germline ends. Germline CDR1 and CDR2: SGHRS and YFSETQ. The CDR3 here is CASSLREEAEAFF. CDR3 DNA: TGCGCCAGCAGCTTACGGGAGGAGGCTGAAGCTTTCTTT.

The CDR3 DNA reads as TGTGCCAGCAGCGTCCGGACTAGCGGGAGAATAAATGAGCAGTTCTTC. This sequence encodes CASSVRTSGRINEQFF. The chain couples TRBV9 to TRBJ2-1, with 13 bases identical to TRBD2. With 2 bases clipped from V and 7 bases from J, the junction kept 6 bases outside the gene matches. This CDR3 has 16 amino acids. Germline CDR1 is SGDLS and CDR2 is YYNGEE.

The chain combines TRBV16 with TRBJ1-2; D is uncertain. The V and J ends lost 0 bases and 2 bases respectively, with 16 bases between them. The germline V gene has CDR1 KGHSY and CDR2 FQNENV. The CDR3 is 17 amino acids. CDR3 bases: TGTGCCAGCAGCCAATCGAGGGCGGGAAACTCCAACTATGGCTACACCTTC. The encoded protein is CASSQSRAGNSNYGYTF.

This sequence joins TRBV6-4 and TRBJ1-1; D may be TRBD1 (5 bases). Trimming shortened V by 3 bases and J by 3 bases, and 11 bases separated the two germline ends. Germline CDR1 reads MRHNA; CDR2 reads SNTAGT. The CDR3 totals 14 residues. CDR3 residues: CASSDSSGDTEAFF. CDR3 coding DNA: TGTGCCAGCAGTGATTCTTCGGGGGACACTGAAGCTTTCTTT.

The J gene is TRBJ1-1, the V gene TRBV19, with 9 bases matching TRBD1. CDR1 is LNHDA and CDR2 is SQIVND in the germline V gene (reference sequence). The CDR3 has 14 amino acids. Unmatched junction bases numbered 12, after V lost 10 bases and J lost 6 bases. The CDR3 protein is CAIRGGTGHAEAFF. CDR3 coding DNA: TGTGCCATCCGGGGGGGGACAGGGCACGCTGAAGCTTTCTTT. Full variable domain (rest looked up from reference TRBV19 and TRBJ1-1): DGGITQSPKYLFRKEGQNVTLSCEQNLNHDAMYWYRQDPGQGLRLIYYSQIVNDFQKGDIAEGYSVSREKKESFPLTVTSAQKNPTAFYLCAIRGGTGHAEAFFGQGTRLTVV.

The chain links TRBV19 to TRBJ2-1; D may be TRBD2 (5 bases). The CDR3 is 14 residues long. The germline V gene has CDR1 LNHDA and CDR2 SQIVND (reference sequence). V lost 3 bases to trimming and J lost 2 bases, with 8 bases between them. The CDR3 DNA sequence: TGTGCCAGTAGTATCAGCGGAGCCTACAATGAGCAGTTCTTC. Encoded protein: CASSISGAYNEQFF. The full variable domain, with the rest looked up from reference TRBV19 and TRBJ2-1, is DGGITQSPKYLFRKEGQNVTLSCEQNLNHDAMYWYRQDPGQGLRLIYYSQIVNDFQKGDIAEGYSVSREKKESFPLTVTSAQKNPTAFYLCASSISGAYNEQFFGPGTRLTVL.

V is TRBV24-1 and J is TRBJ2-3; D call uncertain. In germline, CDR1 is KGHDR, CDR2 SFDVKD. V lost 4 bases to trimming and J lost 6 bases, with 10 bases between them. The CDR3 length is 13 residues. Written as DNA, the CDR3 is TGTGCCACCAGTGACCAAAGGCGGGATACGCAGTATTTT. It specifies CATSDQRRDTQYF.

This chain connects TRBV10-3 to TRBJ1-5; D uncertain. Germline values: CDR1 ENHRY, CDR2 SYGVKD. This CDR3 region has 15 residues. Trimming removed 10 bases at V and 3 bases at J, with 19 bases between. CDR3 amino acids: CATTAQLADNQPQHF. The CDR3 nucleotides are TGTGCCACCACTGCACAATTAGCGGACAATCAGCCCCAGCATTTT.

This sequence joins TRBV6-1 and TRBJ2-5; D is perhaps TRBD2 (6 bases). Germline CDR1 is MNHNS and CDR2 is SASEGT. The V end lost 2 bases, the J end lost 4 bases, and 8 bases lay between the germline ends. The CDR3 is made up of 13 amino acids. CDR3 in DNA: TGTGCCAGCAGTGAACTGCGGGGAGAGACCCAGTACTTC. This encodes CASSELRGETQYF.

On this clone: The sample carries other DNA sequences with the same CDR3. The genes are TRBV18 and TRBJ1-5; TRBD1 agrees at 7 bases. The germline V gene encodes CDR1 KGHSH and CDR2 LQKENI. V trimming: 5 bases; J trimming: 2 bases; junction bases outside the gene matches: 3. The CDR3 length is 14 residues. The CDR3 region is CASSTTGGNQPQHF. The CDR3 DNA follows: TGTGCCAGCTCAACTACAGGGGGCAATCAGCCCCAGCATTTT.

This rearrangement joins TRBV15 to TRBJ2-2; 8 nucleotides agree with TRBD1. V lost 0 bases, J lost 8 bases, and 11 bases stayed unmatched. Looked up from germline, CDR1 is LNHNV and CDR2 is YYDKDF (reference sequence). The CDR3 contains 17 residues. The CDR3 DNA follows: TGTGCCACCAGCAGAGAGTGGGGGACAGGATCACCTGGGGAGCTGTTTTTT. It codes for CATSREWGTGSPGELFF.